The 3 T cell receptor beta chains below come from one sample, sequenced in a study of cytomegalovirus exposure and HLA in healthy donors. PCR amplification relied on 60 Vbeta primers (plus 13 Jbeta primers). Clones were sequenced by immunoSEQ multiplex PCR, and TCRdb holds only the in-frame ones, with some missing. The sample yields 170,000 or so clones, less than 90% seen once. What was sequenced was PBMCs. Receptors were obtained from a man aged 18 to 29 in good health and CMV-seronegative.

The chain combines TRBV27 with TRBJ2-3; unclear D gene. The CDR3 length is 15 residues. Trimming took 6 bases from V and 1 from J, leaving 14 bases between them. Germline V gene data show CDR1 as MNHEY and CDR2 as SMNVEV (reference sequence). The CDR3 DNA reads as TGTGCCAGCAGGAAACAGCTTCTCGGCACAGATACGCAGTATTTT. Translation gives CASRKQLLGTDTQYF.

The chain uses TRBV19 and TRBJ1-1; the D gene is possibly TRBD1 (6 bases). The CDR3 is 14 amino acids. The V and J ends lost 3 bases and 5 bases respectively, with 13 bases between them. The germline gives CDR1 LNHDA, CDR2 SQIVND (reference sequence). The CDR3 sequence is CASSIKQGWTEAFF. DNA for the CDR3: TGTGCCAGTAGTATTAAACAGGGTTGGACTGAAGCTTTCTTT.

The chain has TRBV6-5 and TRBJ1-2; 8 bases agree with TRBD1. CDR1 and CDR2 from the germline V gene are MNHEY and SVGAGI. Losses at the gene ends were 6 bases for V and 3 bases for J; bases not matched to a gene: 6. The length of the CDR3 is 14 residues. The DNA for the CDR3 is TGTGCCAGCAGCAGGGGGCTGAGGGACTATGGCTACACCTTC. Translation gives CASSRGLRDYGYTF.